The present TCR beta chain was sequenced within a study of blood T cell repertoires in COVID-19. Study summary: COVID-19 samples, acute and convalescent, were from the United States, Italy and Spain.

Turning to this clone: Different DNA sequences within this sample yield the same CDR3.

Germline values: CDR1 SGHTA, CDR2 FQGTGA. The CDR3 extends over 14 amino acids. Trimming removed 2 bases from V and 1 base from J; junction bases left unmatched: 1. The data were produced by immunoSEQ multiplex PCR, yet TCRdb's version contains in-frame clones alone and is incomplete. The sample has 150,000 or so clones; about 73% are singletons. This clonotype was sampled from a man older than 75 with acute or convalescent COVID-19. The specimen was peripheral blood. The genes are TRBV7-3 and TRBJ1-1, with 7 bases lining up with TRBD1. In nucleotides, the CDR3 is TGTGCCAGCAGCTTAGGACAGGCGAACACTGAAGCTTTCTTT. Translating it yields CASSLGQANTEAFF.